This record looks at one TCR beta chain sequence and its context. Mismatch with germline at one junction end may stem from a read error. These data are taken from a study of CD8+CD57+ T cells in acquired aplastic anemia. About the study: The DNA of sorted CD4+ and CD8+ cells averaged roughly 3 ug.

CD8+CD57+ cell expansion had been shown by flow cytometry in patients chosen for sequencing. The patients, all of them, had severe acquired aplastic anemia. Genomic DNA, the template, was used for profiling of the TCR beta VDJ and CDR3. In TCRdb, the reads were re-called with MiXCR into one record per CDR3 protein. The table includes 310,000 or so distinct CDR3 sequences, 56% detected once. CDR3 size: 15 residues. The germline V gene encodes CDR1 DFQATT and CDR2 SNEGSKA (reference sequence). Sequenced sample: sorted CD4+, CD8+, or CD8+CD57+ T cells (not recorded which) from PBMCs. The receptor's source is a human donor with aplastic anemia. This chain connects TRBV20-1 to TRBJ2-1; D is perhaps TRBD2 (5 bases). As DNA, the CDR3 is TGCAGTGCTAGTTCGTGGGAGACGTCCTACAATGAGCAGTTCTTT. Translated, it gives CSASSWETSYNEQFF.